This is a list of T cell receptor beta chains from one sample in a study of T cells after yellow fever vaccination. MiXCR, run by TCRdb on the 5' RACE reads, gives a single entry per CDR3 protein. The sample yields hundreds of thousands of distinct CDR3 sequences, over 9% seen once. The sequences come from PBMCs, collected on the day of the yellow fever booster vaccination. Receptor source: a man aged 25 to 40 who received the YFV17D yellow fever vaccine. The CDR3 runs from the conserved cysteine through the conserved F or W. A D gene is named only where the DNA matches it firmly. Clone size is shown for a subset of rows, as once, few, many or a class of expanded clone.

abundance	d_gene	v_gene	j_gene	CDR3nt	CDR3aa
few	-	TRBV20-1	TRBJ1-1	TGCAGTCCTGCCACCATGAACACTGAAGCTTTCTTT	CSPATMNTEAFF
few	TRBD1	TRBV7-2	TRBJ2-3	TGTGCCAGCAGCGCCCAGGGGGTACCGCCGGATACGCAGTATTTT	CASSAQGVPPDTQYF
few	-	TRBV20-1	TRBJ2-5	TGCAGTGCTAAACAGGACAGACAGAACCAAGAGACCCAGTACTTC	CSAKQDRQNQETQYF
-	-	TRBV29-1	TRBJ2-6	TGCAGCGTTGACGCTCCACCTGGGGCCAACGTCCTGACTTTC	CSVDAPPGANVLTF
-	-	TRBV6-5	TRBJ2-7	TGTGCCAGCAGTTACTCTCCCGAAAGCCTACTGGAGCAGTACTTC	CASSYSPESLLEQYF
few	-	TRBV30	TRBJ2-3	TGTGCCTGGAGTGTACTGAAAGGGCAGTATTTT	CAWSVLKGQYF
-	TRBD2	TRBV29-1	TRBJ2-1	TGCAGCGTTTCGACTAGCGGGGTATACAATGAGCAGTTCTTC	CSVSTSGVYNEQFF
-	-	TRBV20-1	TRBJ1-2	TGCAGTGCTAGGGGTACAGGGTATGGCTACACCTTC	CSARGTGYGYTF
few	TRBD2	TRBV5-1	TRBJ2-1	TGCGCCAGCAGCCCTCTTTTAGCGGGAATGTTTAATGAGCAGTTCTTC	CASSPLLAGMFNEQFF
few	-	TRBV5-6	TRBJ2-7	TGTGCCAGCAGCTTGGGACAGCTGTTGAGGGAGCAGTACTTC	CASSLGQLLREQYF
-	-	TRBV5-1	TRBJ2-7	TGCGCCAGCAGCTTGATCGGGGGGCTGGACGAGCAGTACTTC	CASSLIGGLDEQYF
-	TRBD1	TRBV4-3	TRBJ1-5	TGCGCCAGCAGCCAGGGACAGCATCAGCCCCAGCATTTT	CASSQGQHQPQHF
-	-	TRBV29-1	TRBJ2-5	TGCAGCGTTGACCGACTAACGCGCGAGACCCAGTACTTC	CSVDRLTRETQYF
-	-	TRBV5-1	TRBJ1-2	TGCGCCAGCAGCTTGGGCCAGAACCACGCTGGCTATGGCTACACCTTC	CASSLGQNHAGYGYTF
few	-	TRBV11-2	TRBJ1-6	TGTGCCAGCAGCTTAGGTACAGGGTCGGCCTCCTATAATTCACCCCTCCACTTT	CASSLGTGSASYNSPLHF
few	TRBD1	TRBV3-1	TRBJ2-7	TGTGCCAGCAGCGGCAGGGGGCTATACGAGCAGTACTTC	CASSGRGLYEQYF
-	TRBD2	TRBV3-1	TRBJ2-3	TGTGCCAGCAGCCAAGGGCGGACTAGCAATACGCAGTATTTT	CASSQGRTSNTQYF
few	-	TRBV29-1	TRBJ2-1	TGCAGCGTTAAAGGCGTAAGCTCCTACAATGAGCAGTTCTTC	CSVKGVSSYNEQFF
few	-	TRBV7-8	TRBJ2-3	TGTGCCAGCAGCCGTGCTCCACATCGGCCAGATACGCAGTATTTT	CASSRAPHRPDTQYF
few	-	TRBV7-6	TRBJ2-1	TGTGCCAGCAGCTTAGTGCGCGAGCTTGAGCAGTTCTTC	CASSLVRELEQFF
few	-	TRBV9	TRBJ2-2	TGTGCCAGCACACCTCCCGGCGGGTACACCGGGGAGCTGTTTTTT	CASTPPGGYTGELFF
few	-	TRBV29-1	TRBJ1-1	TGCAGCGCCCAACCGTCGGTCGCTGAAGCTTTCTTT	CSAQPSVAEAFF
many	-	TRBV20-1	TRBJ1-4	TGCAGTGCTGGACCACTCTTCGGCTCAAATGAAAAACTGTTTTTT	CSAGPLFGSNEKLFF
few	-	TRBV7-2	TRBJ2-1	TGTGCCAGCAGCGAGGGACCTAGTCAATCTGAGCAGTTCTTC	CASSEGPSQSEQFF
few	-	TRBV7-2	TRBJ1-3	TGTGCCAGCAGCTTAGCGCCTGGGGCGCGGGCTGGAAACACCATATATTTT	CASSLAPGARAGNTIYF
-	-	TRBV20-1	TRBJ2-1	TGCAGTGCTAGAGATCTTCACTCTAGCGCCAATGAGCAGTTCTTC	CSARDLHSSANEQFF
few	TRBD2	TRBV6-2/TRBV6-3	TRBJ2-1	TGTGCCAGCAGTTATTTCGGGAGGGCCAACAATGAGCAGTTCTTC	CASSYFGRANNEQFF
few	-	TRBV7-9	TRBJ2-1	TGTGCCAGCAGCTTTGAGACTTTTTACAATGAGCAGTTCTTC	CASSFETFYNEQFF
few	TRBD2	TRBV12-3/TRBV12-4	TRBJ2-3	TGTGCCAGCAGTTCTAGCGGGATCGGTACAGATACGCAGTATTTT	CASSSSGIGTDTQYF
few	-	TRBV20-1	TRBJ2-1	TGCAGTGCTAGAGTTGCAGGCTACAATGAGCAGTTCTTC	CSARVAGYNEQFF
-	-	TRBV12-3/TRBV12-4	TRBJ1-3	TGTGCCAGCAGTTTAAATACAGCTGGAAACACCATATATTTT	CASSLNTAGNTIYF
few	-	TRBV12-3/TRBV12-4	TRBJ1-4	TGTGCCAGCAGTTTTCGAGGGGAAGGGGAAAAACTGTTTTTT	CASSFRGEGEKLFF
-	-	TRBV18	TRBJ1-1	TGTGCCAGCTCACCACCGCTCCAAGTAAAGACTGAAGCTTTCTTT	CASSPPLQVKTEAFF
-	-	TRBV11-2	TRBJ2-7	TGTGCCAGCAGCTTAGGGACAATGATCGAAGGGGACGAGCAGTACTTC	CASSLGTMIEGDEQYF
-	-	TRBV7-2	TRBJ2-1	TGTGCCAGCAGCTCGGGGAGCGGCCCAGGTTGGGATGAGCAGTTCTTC	CASSSGSGPGWDEQFF
once	-	TRBV5-1	TRBJ2-7	TGCGCCAGCAGCGTGGGGAATGGCTCCTACGAGCAGTACTTC	CASSVGNGSYEQYF
-	-	TRBV20-1	TRBJ2-7	TGCAGCGCCCCCAGGTATTCCAATAACGAGCAGTACTTC	CSAPRYSNNEQYF
few	-	TRBV27	TRBJ2-3	TGTGCCAGCAGTTTACCGGGCCACTATGACACGCAGTATTTT	CASSLPGHYDTQYF
many	TRBD2	TRBV5-1	TRBJ2-1	TGCGCCAGCAGCTTGGAACTAGCGGGTTACAATGAGCAGTTCTTC	CASSLELAGYNEQFF
few	-	TRBV6-5	TRBJ1-3	TGTGCCAGCAGTAACCAGGGCTTTCAAAACACCATATATTTT	CASSNQGFQNTIYF
-	TRBD2	TRBV7-6	TRBJ2-3	TGTGCCAGCAGCCTTGGGGGCGGGAGGATGTCAGATACGCAGTATTTT	CASSLGGGRMSDTQYF
few	TRBD2	TRBV28	TRBJ2-5	TGTGCCAGTTGGGCTAGCGGGAAAGAGACCCAGTACTTC	CASWASGKETQYF
few	TRBD2	TRBV29-1	TRBJ2-3	TGCAGCGCGAAGCGGGACGAAAGAAGGGCCGATACGCAGTATTTT	CSAKRDERRADTQYF
few	-	TRBV10-1	TRBJ2-5	TGCGCCAGCAGTGACCGACAGACGCAAGAGACCCAGTACTTC	CASSDRQTQETQYF
few	TRBD2	TRBV9	TRBJ2-1	TGTGCCAGCAGCTCCCCCCGGGAGGGATCCTACAATGAGCAGTTCTTC	CASSSPREGSYNEQFF
few	TRBD2	TRBV14	TRBJ2-7	TGTGCCAGCAGCCAAGCAGGACTAGCGGGAGCCTACTACGAGCAGTACTTC	CASSQAGLAGAYYEQYF
-	-	TRBV29-1	TRBJ1-2	TGCAGCGTTGTTGAAGACTATGGCTACACCTTC	CSVVEDYGYTF
-	-	TRBV2	TRBJ2-4	TGTGCCAGCAACCCGCAGGGACCCAAAAACATTCAGTACTTC	CASNPQGPKNIQYF
few	TRBD2	TRBV4-3	TRBJ2-7	TGCGCCAGCAGATGGGGACTAGAAGACACATACGAGCAGTACTTC	CASRWGLEDTYEQYF
-	-	TRBV7-3	TRBJ2-7	TGTGCCAGCAGTTCCGGGACACCGTCCGAGCAGTACTTC	CASSSGTPSEQYF
-	TRBD2	TRBV15	TRBJ2-1	TGTGCCACCAGCCCGGGGGGTCTCTACAATGAGCAGTTCTTC	CATSPGGLYNEQFF
-	-	TRBV3-1	TRBJ2-7	TGTGCCAGCAGCCAAGATTGTCGGAACTCCTACGAGCAGTACTTC	CASSQDCRNSYEQYF
-	-	TRBV6-5	TRBJ2-7	TGTGCCAGCCAATCGACCTACGAGCAGTACTTC	CASQSTYEQYF
-	-	TRBV9	TRBJ2-7	TGTGCCAGCAGCGTAGTCCACAACCACTCCAGGGTGGGCTACGAGCAGTACTTC	CASSVVHNHSRVGYEQYF
once	TRBD2	TRBV20-1	TRBJ2-6	TGCAGTGCTAGAGCGGGAGGCTCATCTGGGGCCAACGTCCTGACTTTC	CSARAGGSSGANVLTF
-	TRBD2	TRBV3-1	TRBJ2-7	TGTGCCAGCAGCCAAGGGACTAGCGGGTCGAGCTCCTACGAGCAGTACTTC	CASSQGTSGSSSYEQYF
few	-	TRBV6-2/TRBV6-3	TRBJ2-7	TGTGCCAGCAGTTACCCCAGGGACGAGCAGTACTTC	CASSYPRDEQYF
-	TRBD1	TRBV12-3/TRBV12-4	TRBJ1-1	TGTGCCGGCAGTCCTGACAGGGGGCTTGAAGCTTTCTTT	CAGSPDRGLEAFF
few	-	TRBV21-1	TRBJ2-1	TGTGCCAGCATTCTTTTTGCCCACGAGGGTTGCTATGAGCAGTTCTTC	CASILFAHEGCYEQFF
-	-	TRBV20-1	TRBJ2-2	TGCAGTGCTAGAGTACAGATTCAGAACACCGGGGAGCTGTTTTTT	CSARVQIQNTGELFF